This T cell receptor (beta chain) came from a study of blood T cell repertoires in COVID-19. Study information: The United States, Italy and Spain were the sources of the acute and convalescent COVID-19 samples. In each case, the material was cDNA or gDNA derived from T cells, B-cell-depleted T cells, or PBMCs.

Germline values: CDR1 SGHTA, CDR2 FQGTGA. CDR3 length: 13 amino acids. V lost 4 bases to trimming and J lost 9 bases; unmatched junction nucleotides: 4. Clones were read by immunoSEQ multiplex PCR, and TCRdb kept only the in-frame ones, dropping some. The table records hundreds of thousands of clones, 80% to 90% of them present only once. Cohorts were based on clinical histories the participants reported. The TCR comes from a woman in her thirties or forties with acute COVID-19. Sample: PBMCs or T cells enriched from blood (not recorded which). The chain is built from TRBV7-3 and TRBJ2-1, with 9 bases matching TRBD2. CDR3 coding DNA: TGTGCCAGCAGCTCACAGACTAGCGGTGAGCAGTTCTTC. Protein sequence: CASSSQTSGEQFF.